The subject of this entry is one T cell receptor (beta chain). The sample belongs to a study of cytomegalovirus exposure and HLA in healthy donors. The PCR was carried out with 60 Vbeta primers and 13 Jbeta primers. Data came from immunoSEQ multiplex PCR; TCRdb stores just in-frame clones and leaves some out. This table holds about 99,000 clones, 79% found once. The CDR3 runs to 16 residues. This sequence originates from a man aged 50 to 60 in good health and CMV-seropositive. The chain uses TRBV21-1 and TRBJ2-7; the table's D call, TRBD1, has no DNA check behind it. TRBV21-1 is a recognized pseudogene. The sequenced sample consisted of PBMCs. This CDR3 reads CAIIFFAGQGNYEQYF. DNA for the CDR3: TGTGCCATCATTTTTTTTGCGGGACAGGGAAACTACGAGCAGTACTTC.